This T cell receptor beta chain was obtained from a study of blood T cell repertoires in COVID-19. In the study overall: The United States, Italy and Spain supplied acute and convalescent COVID-19 samples. Sample material is recorded as cDNA or gDNA derived from T cells, B-cell-depleted T cells, or PBMCs.

Per the original methods: How many nucleated cells were present was estimated from reference gene primer amplification. Method: immunoSEQ multiplex PCR; TCRdb's copy keeps in-frame clones and lacks some. The DNA was the basis for D and trimming; V, J and clone size are from that table. The sample includes about 210,000 clones, about 90% seen only once; the top ten take around 1.7%. V was pared by 2 bases and J by 3 bases, with 20 bases between. Germline CDR1 MNHNS, CDR2 SASEGT. CDR3 length: 18 residues. The chain couples TRBV6-1 to TRBJ1-5; tentatively, D is TRBD1 (6 bases). Source material: peripheral blood. This receptor was identified in a man between 18 and 35 years old with active or convalescent COVID-19. CDR3 DNA sequence: TGTGCCAGCAGTGAACAGCTTTCGGCAGGGGCGTCCAATCAGCCCCAGCATTTT. This sequence encodes CASSEQLSAGASNQPQHF.